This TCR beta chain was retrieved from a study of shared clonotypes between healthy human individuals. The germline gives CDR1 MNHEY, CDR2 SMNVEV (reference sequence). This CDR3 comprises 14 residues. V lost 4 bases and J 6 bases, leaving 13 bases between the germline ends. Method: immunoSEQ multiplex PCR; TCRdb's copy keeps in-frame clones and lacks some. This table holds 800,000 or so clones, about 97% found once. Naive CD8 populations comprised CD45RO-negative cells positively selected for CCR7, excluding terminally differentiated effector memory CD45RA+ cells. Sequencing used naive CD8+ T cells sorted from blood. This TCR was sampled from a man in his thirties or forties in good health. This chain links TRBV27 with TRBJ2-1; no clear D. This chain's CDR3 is CASSSHLRRNEQFF. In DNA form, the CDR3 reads TGTGCCAGCAGTTCCCACTTACGGCGCAATGAGCAGTTCTTC.